The clone carrying this T cell receptor beta chain was found a few times. The CDR3 totals 15 residues. Per the germline V gene, CDR1 is SGHVS and CDR2 is FQNEAQ. The V and J ends lost 7 bases and 0 bases respectively, with 13 bases between them. Repertoires were generated with immunoSEQ multiplex PCR, while TCRdb's copy carries only in-frame clones and drops some. The data hold approximately 46,000 clones, with over 60% observed a single time. This specimen comes from a study of T cell responses to AZD1222 COVID-19 vaccine. This sequence originates from an adult in good health. V gene TRBV7-8 combines with J gene TRBJ2-1; D might be TRBD2 (5 bases). The sequencing here drew on peripheral blood, taken on day 0 of AZD1222 vaccination. The CDR3 region has the DNA TGTGCCAGCACTCTTCGCGGGTTCTCCTACAATGAGCAGTTCTTC. This encodes CASTLRGFSYNEQFF.